The rows below give T cell receptor beta chains drawn from one sample of a study of beta chain features in type 1 diabetes. Assay: immunoSEQ multiplex PCR; the TCRdb copy retains only in-frame clones and omits some. The sample has roughly 350,000 clones; around a tenth are singletons. The sample taken for sequencing was central memory CD4+ T cells from blood. The receptors stem from a man aged 30-40 years with type 1 diabetes. Each CDR3 is given with its conserved first and last residue. The order of the fields is D gene, V gene, clone size, J gene, CDR3 DNA, CDR3 protein. The D gene is left open where the match is weak. A row's size may be missing; if present it is once, few, many or a size class.

>-|TRBV10-3|few|TRBJ1-1
TGTGCCGGCCGCCAGGGATCGAGGGGAACTGAAGCTTTCTTT
CAGRQGSRGTEAFF
>-|TRBV9|-|TRBJ2-3
TGTGCCAGCAGCCAGGCCGGTGCGTGGTCAGATACGCAGTATTTT
CASSQAGAWSDTQYF
>-|TRBV14|many|TRBJ2-3
TGTGCCAGCAGCCAAGAACCAGGGAGGTCGCAGTATTTT
CASSQEPGRSQYF
>TRBD1|TRBV11-2|few|TRBJ2-7
TGTGCCAGCAGCTTACCGGGACAGGTCCAGTACTTC
CASSLPGQVQYF
>-|TRBV19|many|TRBJ1-5
TGTGCCAGTGACCCAGGCCGACAGTTGCGGGATCAGCCCCAGCATTTT
CASDPGRQLRDQPQHF
>-|TRBV5-8|-|TRBJ1-2
TGTGCCAGCAGCGGCCTAACGGCCGCTACTAACTATGGCTACACCTTC
CASSGLTAATNYGYTF
>-|TRBV7-2|many|TRBJ2-1
TGTGCCAGCAGCTCGAGGGGGTCTTCCTACAATGAGCAGTTCTTC
CASSSRGSSYNEQFF
>-|TRBV6-1|few|TRBJ2-7
TGTGCCAGCAATGGGGCAGTCGGTCCCTACGAGCAGTACTTC
CASNGAVGPYEQYF
>TRBD1|TRBV5-4|-|TRBJ2-5
TGTGCCAGCAGCTCGGGACAGGGGGCCCCATTCCAAGAGACCCAGTACTTC
CASSSGQGAPFQETQYF
>-|TRBV7-3|-|TRBJ2-7
TGTGCCAGCAGCTTAAGCGGTCTTTTGGGCGAGCAGTACTTC
CASSLSGLLGEQYF
>TRBD1|TRBV10-3|few|TRBJ2-7
TGTGCCATCAGCTCTCCCGCTACAGGGGGATACGAGCAGTACTTC
CAISSPATGGYEQYF
>-|TRBV30|-|TRBJ2-7
TGTGCCTGGAGTAGGGGATACGAGCAGTACTTC
CAWSRGYEQYF
>-|TRBV7-9|few|TRBJ1-2
TGTGCCAGCAGCTCCTATGAATTAAACTATGGCTACACCTTC
CASSSYELNYGYTF
>TRBD1|TRBV25-1|few|TRBJ1-4
TGTGCCAGCAGTGACACAGGGGGCGCGGGTGAAAAACTGTTTTTT
CASSDTGGAGEKLFF
>-|TRBV4-1|-|TRBJ1-1
TGTGCCAGCAGCCTCACATGGGGGCAGGAGAACACTGAAGCTTTCTTT
CASSLTWGQENTEAFF
>-|TRBV11-3|-|TRBJ2-5
TGTGCCAGCAGCCCCTTCGGACAGACCCAGTACTTC
CASSPFGQTQYF
>-|TRBV28|-|TRBJ2-7
TGTGCCAGCAGTTTACCCCAGAGTCGGCAGGACGAGCAGTACTTC
CASSLPQSRQDEQYF
>-|TRBV5-6|few|TRBJ2-7
TGTGCCAGCAGCTCGGTTTGGGGCTACGAGCAGTACTTC
CASSSVWGYEQYF
>-|TRBV5-5|few|TRBJ1-1
TGTGCCAGCAGCTTGGCACCAGGCACTGAAGCTTTCTTT
CASSLAPGTEAFF
>-|TRBV21-1|many|TRBJ2-7
TGTGCCAGCAGCAAAGCGCCGTTACTAGCGGGAATTGGTGTTTTGTCCTACGAGCAGTACTTC
CASSKAPLLAGIGVLSYEQYF
>TRBD1|TRBV2|-|TRBJ2-5
TGTGCCAGCAACCGACAGGGGACGGGGCAAGAGACCCAGTACTTC
CASNRQGTGQETQYF